This T cell receptor beta chain was recorded in a study of cytomegalovirus exposure and HLA in healthy donors. Across the study: The same platform was used for the 100 to 150 validation repertoires and the 600 to 850 first-cohort repertoires, a later analysis reported. Study-wide results and limits: That first-cohort TCR clusters tended to co-occur in the approximately 110 validation repertoires was found in a later analysis. The majority of TCR sequences were rare, yet some public TCRs appeared in many donors.

The method was immunoSEQ multiplex PCR; TCRdb's version includes in-frame clones alone and lacks a portion of them. In the table there are 140,000 or so clones, more than 80% of which are singletons. Notes on this clone: The antigen is unknown.

Germline values: CDR1 MNHEY, CDR2 SVGAGI. The CDR3 has 15 residues. V was shortened by 4 bases and J by 5 bases, with 16 bases between the two germline ends. The material sequenced was PBMCs. J is TRBJ2-3 and V is TRBV6-5; possible D gene TRBD1, 6 bases. This TCR derives from a woman aged 25 to 39 in good health and CMV-seropositive. CDR3 loop: CASSSFPGVGDTQYF. CDR3 nucleotide sequence: TGTGCCAGCAGTTCCTTTCCAGGGGTCGGAGATACGCAGTATTTT.